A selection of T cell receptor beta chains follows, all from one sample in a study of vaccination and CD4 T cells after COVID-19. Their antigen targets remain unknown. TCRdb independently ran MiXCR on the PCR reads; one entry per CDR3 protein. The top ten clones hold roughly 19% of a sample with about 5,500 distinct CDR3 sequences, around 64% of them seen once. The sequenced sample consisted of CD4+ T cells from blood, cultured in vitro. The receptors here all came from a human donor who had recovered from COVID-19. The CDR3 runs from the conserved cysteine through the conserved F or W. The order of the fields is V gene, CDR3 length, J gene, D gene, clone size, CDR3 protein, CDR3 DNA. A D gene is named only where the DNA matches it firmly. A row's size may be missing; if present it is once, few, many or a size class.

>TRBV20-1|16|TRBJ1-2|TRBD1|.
CSATRYRGGPGDGYTF
TGCAGTGCCACTAGGTACAGGGGCGGTCCTGGGGATGGCTACACCTTC
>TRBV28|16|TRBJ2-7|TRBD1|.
CASATTGQRVLYEQYF
TGTGCCAGCGCAACAACGGGACAGCGAGTCCTCTACGAGCAGTACTTC
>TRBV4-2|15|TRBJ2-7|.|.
CASSQARTRSYEQYF
TGTGCCAGCAGCCAAGCGCGGACACGCTCCTACGAGCAGTACTTC
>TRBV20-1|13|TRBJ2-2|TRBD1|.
CSAGPGGTGELFF
TGCAGTGCTGGGCCAGGGGGCACCGGGGAGCTGTTTTTT
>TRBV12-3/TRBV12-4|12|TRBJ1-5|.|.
CASTMGGQPQHF
TGTGCCAGCACCATGGGGGGTCAGCCCCAGCATTTT
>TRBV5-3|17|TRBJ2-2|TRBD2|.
CASRGALAGGRTGELFF
TGTGCCAGCAGGGGAGCACTAGCGGGGGGCCGCACCGGGGAGCTGTTTTTT
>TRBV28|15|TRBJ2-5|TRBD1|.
CASSLPRGQGETQYF
TGTGCCAGCAGTTTACCCAGGGGGCAGGGAGAGACCCAGTACTTC
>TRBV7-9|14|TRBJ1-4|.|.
CASSPGTYQEKLFF
TGTGCCAGCAGCCCCGGGACATACCAAGAAAAACTGTTTTTT
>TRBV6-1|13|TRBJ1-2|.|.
CASSPGTNYGYTF
TGTGCCAGCAGCCCAGGGACTAACTATGGCTACACCTTC
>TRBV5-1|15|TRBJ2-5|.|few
CASSLQQGGVETQYF
TGCGCCAGCAGCTTGCAACAGGGAGGAGTAGAGACCCAGTACTTC
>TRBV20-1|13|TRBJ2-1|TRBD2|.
CSADSGLYNEQFF
TGCAGTGCCGATAGCGGGCTCTACAATGAGCAGTTCTTC
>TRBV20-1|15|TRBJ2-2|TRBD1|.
CSARAGQGATRELFF
TGCAGTGCTAGAGCCGGACAGGGGGCCACCAGGGAGCTGTTTTTT
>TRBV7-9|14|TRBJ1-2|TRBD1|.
CASSLPGQLYGYTF
TGTGCCAGCAGCTTACCGGGACAGTTATATGGCTACACCTTC
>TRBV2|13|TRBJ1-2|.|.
CASSRVRDYGYTF
TGTGCCAGCAGCCGAGTTCGGGACTATGGCTACACCTTC
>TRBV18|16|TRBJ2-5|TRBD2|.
CASSPWSGGEQETQYF
TGTGCCAGCTCACCATGGAGCGGGGGGGAACAAGAGACCCAGTACTTC
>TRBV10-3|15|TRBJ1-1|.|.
CAISEYGGRNTEAFF
TGTGCCATCAGTGAGTATGGGGGAAGGAACACTGAAGCTTTCTTT
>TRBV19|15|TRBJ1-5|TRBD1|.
CASSIWDRGYQPQHF
TGTGCCAGTAGTATTTGGGACAGGGGTTACCAGCCCCAGCATTTT
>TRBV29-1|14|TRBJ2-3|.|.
CSVAGGGLTDTQYF
TGCAGCGTTGCGGGGGGCGGCTTGACAGATACGCAGTATTTT
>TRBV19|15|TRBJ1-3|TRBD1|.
CASSTRTGGGNTIYF
TGTGCCAGTAGTACCCGGACAGGGGGCGGAAACACCATATATTTT
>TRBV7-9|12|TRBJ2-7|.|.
CASSVQGREQYF
TGTGCCAGCAGCGTACAGGGCCGCGAGCAGTACTTC
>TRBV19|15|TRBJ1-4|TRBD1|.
CASSPGDRLNEKLFF
TGTGCCAGTAGTCCCGGGGACAGACTAAATGAAAAACTGTTTTTT
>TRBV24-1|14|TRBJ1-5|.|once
CATSDFSGAQPQHF
TGTGCCACCAGTGATTTTTCTGGGGCTCAGCCCCAGCATTTT
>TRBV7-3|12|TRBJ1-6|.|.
CASSLYAGPLHF
TGTGCCAGCAGCTTATATGCAGGGCCCCTCCACTTT
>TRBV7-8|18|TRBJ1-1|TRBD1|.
CASSRELRQGAWNTEAFF
TGTGCCAGCAGCCGCGAATTACGTCAGGGGGCCTGGAACACTGAAGCTTTCTTT
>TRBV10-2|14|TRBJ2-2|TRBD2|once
CASNLAGGTGELFF
TGCGCCAGCAACCTAGCGGGGGGGACCGGGGAGCTGTTTTTT
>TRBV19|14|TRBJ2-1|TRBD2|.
CASSITGGRNEQFF
TGTGCCAGTAGTATAACGGGGGGGCGGAATGAGCAGTTCTTC
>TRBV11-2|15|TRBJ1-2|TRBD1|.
CASTSDRTGGNGYTF
TGTGCCAGCACCTCAGATAGGACAGGGGGAAATGGCTACACCTTC
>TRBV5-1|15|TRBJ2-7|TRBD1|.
CATRRTGDRPHEQYF
TGCGCCACCCGCCGAACAGGGGATAGGCCCCACGAGCAGTACTTC
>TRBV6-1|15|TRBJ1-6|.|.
CATSTLYSYNSPLHF
TGTGCCACCAGTACGTTATACTCCTATAATTCACCCCTCCACTTT
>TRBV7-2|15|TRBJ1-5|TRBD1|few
CASSREGQGGSPQHF
TGTGCCAGCAGCCGAGAAGGACAGGGCGGATCGCCCCAGCATTTT
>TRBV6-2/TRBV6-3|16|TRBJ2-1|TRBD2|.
CASSPRTSLSIGEQFF
TGTGCCAGCAGTCCTCGGACTAGCCTTTCAATCGGTGAGCAGTTCTTC
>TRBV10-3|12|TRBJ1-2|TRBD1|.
CAIRTGNYGYTF
TGTGCCATCAGGACAGGGAACTATGGCTACACCTTC
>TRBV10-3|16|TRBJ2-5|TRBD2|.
CAISESGTSGKETQYF
TGTGCCATCAGTGAGTCTGGGACTAGCGGGAAAGAGACCCAGTACTTC
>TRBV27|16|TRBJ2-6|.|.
CASSWLQGSGANVLTF
TGTGCCAGCAGTTGGTTACAGGGATCTGGGGCCAACGTCCTGACTTTC
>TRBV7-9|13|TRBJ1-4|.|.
CASSLSTNEKLFF
TGTGCCAGCAGCTTATCCACTAATGAAAAACTGTTTTTT
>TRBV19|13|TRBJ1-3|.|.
CASRGEFGNTIYF
TGTGCCAGCAGAGGGGAGTTTGGAAACACCATATATTTT
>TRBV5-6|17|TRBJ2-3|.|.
CASSLVGVKHHTDTQYF
TGTGCCAGCAGCTTGGTCGGGGTTAAACACCACACAGATACGCAGTATTTT
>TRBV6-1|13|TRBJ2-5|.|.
CASSEPWGETQYF
TGTGCCAGCAGTGAACCCTGGGGAGAGACCCAGTACTTC
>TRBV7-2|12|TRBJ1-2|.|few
CASSWQQDGYTF
TGTGCCAGCAGCTGGCAACAGGATGGCTACACCTTC
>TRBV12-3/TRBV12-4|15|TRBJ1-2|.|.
CASTLDRVRGDGYTF
TGTGCCAGCACCCTCGACCGGGTTCGGGGGGATGGCTACACCTTC
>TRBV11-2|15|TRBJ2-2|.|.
CASSFGRTVGGELFF
TGTGCCAGCAGCTTTGGACGGACGGTGGGCGGGGAGCTGTTTTTT
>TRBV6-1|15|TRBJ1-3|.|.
CASSEARGPGNTIYF
TGTGCCAGCAGTGAAGCGCGGGGACCTGGAAACACCATATATTTT
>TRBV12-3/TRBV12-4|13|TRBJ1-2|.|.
CASSLPDLIGYTF
TGTGCCAGCAGTTTACCTGACTTGATTGGCTACACCTTC
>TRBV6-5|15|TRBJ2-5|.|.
CASSSTVERQETQYF
TGTGCCAGCAGTTCCACGGTAGAGCGACAAGAGACCCAGTACTTC
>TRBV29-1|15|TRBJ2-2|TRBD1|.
CSVEVNRGPTGELFF
TGCAGCGTTGAAGTGAACAGGGGGCCCACCGGGGAGCTGTTTTTT
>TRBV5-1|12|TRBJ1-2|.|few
CASTNTGSGYTF
TGCGCCAGCACCAATACAGGGAGCGGCTACACCTTC
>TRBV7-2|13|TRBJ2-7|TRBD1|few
CASSFDRAYEQYF
TGTGCCAGCAGCTTTGACAGGGCCTACGAGCAGTACTTC
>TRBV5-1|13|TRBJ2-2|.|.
CASSLGEGGELFF
TGCGCCAGCAGCTTGGGCGAGGGCGGGGAGCTGTTTTTT
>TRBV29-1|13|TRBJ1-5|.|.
CSVLPSLGQPQHF
TGCAGCGTTCTCCCCTCGCTCGGGCAGCCCCAGCATTTT
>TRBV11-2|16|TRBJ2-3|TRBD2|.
CASSLRVAGGQDTQYF
TGTGCCAGCAGCTTAAGAGTAGCGGGGGGGCAAGATACGCAGTATTTT